The 25 T cell receptor beta chains reported below all come from one sample, sequenced in a study of T cell responses to AZD1222 COVID-19 vaccine (dated by TCRdb to about 2021). This sample's time point label indicates: baseline before first vaccination. The method was the immunoSEQ multiplex PCR assay. What TCRdb holds here is the immuneACCESS table cut down to in-frame rearrangements. Part of the clones is not present; checked against another copy, under half of the missing clones reflect an unresolved V gene, and the others are unexplained. For this sample there are around 120,000 clones; about 90% appear just once. The ten largest make up 9.8% of the sample. The specimen was peripheral blood, collected on day 0 of AZD1222 vaccination. The receptors originated from an adult in good health.

The V gene is TRBV3-1 (or the pseudogene TRBV3-2), the J gene TRBJ2-7; tentative D call: TRBD2 (6 bases). The germline V and J ends were trimmed by 1 base and 3 bases, with 16 bases remaining between them. Germline V CDR1 and CDR2: LGHDT, YNNKEL (reference sequence). CDR3 length: 16 residues. The chain's CDR3 is CASSQVGSGSGYEQYF. For the CDR3, the DNA is TGTGCCAGCAGCCAAGTAGGGTCCGGGAGCGGCTACGAGCAGTACTTC.

The rearrangement joins TRBV9 to TRBJ2-1; 9 nucleotides line up with TRBD2. The J segment lost 6 bases and the V segment lost 0 bases, leaving 7 bases of the junction unmatched. The CDR3 has 16 residues. Germline V gene lookup returns CDR1 SGDLS and CDR2 YYNGEE. The CDR3 region has the DNA TGTGCCAGCAGCGTAGGTAGTAGCGGGGGTTTCAATGAGCAGTTCTTC. Translation: CASSVGSSGGFNEQFF.

The chain recombines TRBV19 with TRBJ2-7; D might be TRBD1 or TRBD2, each matching 5 bases. This CDR3 comprises 16 residues. Germline V CDR1 and CDR2: LNHDA, SQIVND (reference sequence). Between the trimmed V and J ends, which lost 5 bases and 6 bases, there was a span of 23 bases. CDR3 in amino acids: CASSWGPTRDPSEQYF. The CDR3 region has the DNA TGTGCCAGTAGTTGGGGTCCCACCCGGGACCCCTCCGAGCAGTACTTC.

This chain uses TRBV5-4 with TRBJ1-2; D gene unclear. This CDR3 spans 13 amino acids. Germline CDR1 SGHNT, CDR2 YYREEE (reference sequence). V was trimmed by 0 bases and J by 8 bases, leaving 11 bases between them. CDR3 DNA: TGTGCCAGCAGCTTGGCTCCAGGTCAGGGCTACACCTTC. Protein sequence: CASSLAPGQGYTF.

The chain recombines TRBV5-6 with TRBJ2-7; D is possibly TRBD1 (6 bases). Germline CDR1 SGHDT, CDR2 YYEEEE. The CDR3 consists of 15 residues. V was cut by 1 base and J by 0 bases, with 11 bases left in between. The CDR3 region has the DNA TGTGCCAGCAGCTTGATTACAGGGACCTCCTACGAGCAGTACTTC. It yields the protein CASSLITGTSYEQYF.

J is TRBJ1-1 and V is TRBV4-1; 10 bases line up with TRBD1. With V trimmed by 0 bases and J by 7 bases, 11 bases remained unmatched. Germline-derived CDR1 and CDR2 are MGHRA and YSYEKL. CDR3 length: 17 amino acids. The CDR3 loop is CASSQDPGTGAILEAFF. The DNA of the CDR3 is TGCGCCAGCAGCCAAGATCCCGGGACAGGGGCGATCCTTGAAGCTTTCTTT.

This chain connects TRBV4-2 to TRBJ2-3; 9 bases map to TRBD2. This CDR3 is built from 17 residues. Trimming at V came to 4 bases and at J to 1 base, leaving 9 bases not matched to a gene. Per germline, CDR1 LGHNA and CDR2 YNFKEQ. CDR3 sequence reads: CASSPKQGLAGTDTQYF. CDR3 DNA sequence: TGTGCCAGCAGCCCCAAACAGGGACTAGCCGGCACAGATACGCAGTATTTT.

The chain couples TRBV19 to TRBJ2-6; D is undetermined. Germline V gives CDR1 LNHDA, CDR2 SQIVND (reference sequence). V lost 6 bases, J lost 1 base, and 13 bases lay in between. The CDR3 loop spans 16 amino acids. CDR3 loop: CASRDGVISGANVLTF. In DNA form, the CDR3 reads TGTGCCAGTAGGGACGGAGTCATTTCTGGGGCCAACGTCCTGACTTTC.

J is TRBJ2-1 and V is TRBV6-6; TRBD2 matches at 8 bases. Looked up from germline, CDR1 is MNHNY and CDR2 is SVGAGI (reference sequence). V lost 0 bases to trimming and J lost 5 bases; unmatched junction nucleotides: 6. The CDR3 is 16 amino acids. CDR3 loop: CASSYSILAGNNEQFF. CDR3 bases: TGTGCCAGCAGTTACTCGATTCTAGCGGGTAACAATGAGCAGTTCTTC.

In regard to this clone: Other DNA sequences within the sample encode an identical CDR3. This chain connects TRBV7-3 to TRBJ1-6; D remains ambiguous. From germline, CDR1 is SGHTA and CDR2 FQGTGA. V was cut by 4 bases and J by 7 bases, with 5 bases left in between. The CDR3 consists of 12 residues. CDR3 sequence: CASSSGNSPLHF. The CDR3 DNA sequence: TGTGCCAGCAGCTCAGGAAATTCACCCCTCCACTTT.

CDR3 nucleotides: TGTGCCAGCAGCTTAGACAGCGAATTCCGCTACACCTTC. This encodes CASSLDSEFRYTF. This rearrangement joins TRBV7-8 to TRBJ1-2; D gene uncertain. Trimming removed 1 base at V and 9 bases at J, with 12 bases between. Germline CDR1 SGHVS, CDR2 FQNEAQ. This CDR3 has 13 residues.

The chain carries TRBV19 and TRBJ1-1; 7 nucleotides match TRBD1. Trimming at V came to 4 bases and at J to 5 bases, leaving 7 bases not matched to a gene. CDR3 length equals 14 residues. Germline CDR1 reads LNHDA; CDR2 reads SQIVND (reference sequence). In DNA, the CDR3 is TGTGCCAGTAGTAGAGGGGGCGCGGGTACTGAAGCTTTCTTT. Translated, it gives CASSRGGAGTEAFF.

The chain uses TRBV7-9 and TRBJ1-2; D gene ambiguous. This CDR3 is built from 11 residues. V was pared by 5 bases and J by 6 bases, with 7 bases between. From germline, CDR1 is SEHNR and CDR2 FQNEAQ (reference sequence). The DNA for the CDR3 is TGTGCCAGCAGCCCCGGGAATGGCTACACCTTC. Protein sequence: CASSPGNGYTF.

V is TRBV2 and J is TRBJ1-6; D is undetermined. Trimming stripped 7 bases from V and 11 bases from J, with 21 bases between. The CDR3 contains 15 residues. CDR1 and CDR2 from the germline V gene are SNHLY and FYNNEI. In DNA, the CDR3 is TGTGCCAGCACCATGGCCGGAGGAAGTCAGACACCCCTCCACTTT. It is translated as CASTMAGGSQTPLHF.

The V call is TRBV29-1, the J call TRBJ2-7; TRBD1 matches 8 bases. Germline V gives CDR1 SQVTM, CDR2 ANQGSEA. The length of the CDR3 is 13 residues. V was clipped by 4 bases and J by 2 bases; unmatched bases: 4. Here the CDR3 reads CSVVGQATYEQYF. The CDR3 DNA reads TGCAGCGTTGTGGGACAGGCTACCTACGAGCAGTACTTC.

By sample fraction, this clone is medium-sized. The chain combines TRBV29-1 with TRBJ1-2, with D unresolved. The CDR3 spans 13 residues. Per germline, CDR1 SQVTM and CDR2 ANQGSEA. V shed 4 bases and J shed 2 bases, with 11 bases lying between them. CDR3 bases: TGCAGCGTTGTGTCGAACTCCAACTATGGCTACACCTTC. Amino acids: CSVVSNSNYGYTF.

The chain links TRBV7-2 to TRBJ2-1, with 9 bases that match TRBD2. There are 15 residues in the CDR3. The V gene's germline CDR1 is SGHTA and CDR2 FQGNSA. Trimming cost V 5 bases and J 4 bases; bases outside gene matches: 6. The CDR3 DNA reads TGTGCCAGCAGCGTTAGCGGGAGCGCGTACAATGAGCAGTTCTTC. Its translation is CASSVSGSAYNEQFF.

This chain joins TRBV6-5 and TRBJ2-3; 9 bases match TRBD1. Germline CDR1 is MNHEY and CDR2 is SVGAGI. The length of the CDR3 is 15 residues. Losses at the gene ends were 6 bases for V and 0 bases for J; bases not matched to a gene: 4. Written as DNA, the CDR3 is TGTGCCAGCAGAGGACAGGGGAGGAGCACAGATACGCAGTATTTT. Its translation: CASRGQGRSTDTQYF.

This chain joins TRBV6-5 and TRBJ1-1; possible D gene TRBD1, 6 bases. The V gene's germline CDR1 is MNHEY and CDR2 SVGAGI. This CDR3 spans 15 amino acids. Trimming shortened V by 2 bases and J by 0 bases, and 10 bases separated the two germline ends. CDR3 sequence reads: CASSYKGEMNTEAFF. The CDR3 DNA reads as TGTGCCAGCAGTTACAAGGGGGAAATGAACACTGAAGCTTTCTTT.

The rearrangement uses TRBV7-6 and TRBJ2-1, with 7 bases aligning to TRBD1. This CDR3 has 16 residues. V shed 2 bases, J shed 3 bases, and the junction held 7 bases outside the gene matches. The germline CDR1 and CDR2 sequences are SGHVS and FNYEAQ. DNA for the CDR3: TGTGCCAGCAGCTTAAGGGGGCGAGAGATCTACAATGAGCAGTTCTTC. It codes for CASSLRGREIYNEQFF.

V usage is TRBV7-9 and J usage is TRBJ2-3; TRBD2 is a possible D gene (6 bases). Trimming pared 5 bases from V and 4 bases from J, leaving 7 bases between. The CDR3 consists of 12 residues. Per the germline V gene, CDR1 is SEHNR and CDR2 is FQNEAQ (reference sequence). The CDR3, as DNA: TGTGCCAGCAGCCCTAGCGCAGATACGCAGTATTTT. This gives the protein CASSPSADTQYF.

The chain uses TRBV29-1 and TRBJ1-5; TRBD1 agrees at 8 bases. The germline CDR1 and CDR2 sequences are SQVTM and ANQGSEA. The CDR3 runs 12 residues. V was pared by 6 bases and J by 6 bases, with 4 bases of the junction left unmatched. The CDR3 spells CSVVDRGQPQHF. The DNA of the CDR3 is TGCAGCGTGGTCGACAGGGGTCAGCCCCAGCATTTT.

This chain joins TRBV2 and TRBJ1-1; no reliable D call. With 4 bases removed from V and 1 base from J, the gap between germline ends came to 10 bases. CDR1 and CDR2 (germline): SNHLY, FYNNEI. The CDR3 spans 14 residues. CDR3 sequence (DNA): TGTGCCAGCAGTGGTCTTCAGGCGAACACTGAAGCTTTCTTT. Translation gives CASSGLQANTEAFF.

The chain links TRBV7-3 to TRBJ2-1; D might be TRBD1 (5 bases). Trimming took 5 bases from V and 3 from J, leaving 8 bases between them. This CDR3 comprises 13 residues. Germline-derived CDR1 and CDR2 are SGHTA and FQGTGA. The CDR3 sequence is CASSQGFYNEQFF. In DNA, the CDR3 is TGTGCCAGCAGCCAGGGATTCTACAATGAGCAGTTCTTC.

The chain links TRBV6-5 to TRBJ1-1, with D possibly being TRBD1 (5 bases). V shed 6 bases and J shed 4 bases, with 18 bases lying between them. This CDR3 has 15 residues. Germline V gene lookup returns CDR1 MNHEY and CDR2 SVGAGI. This CDR3 is CASRRLLRAFTEAFF. CDR3 DNA: TGTGCCAGCAGGAGACTCCTCAGGGCTTTCACTGAAGCTTTCTTT.